The T cell receptor beta chain described here comes from a study of blood T cell repertoires in COVID-19. Study-level background: Donors in the United States, Italy and Spain gave samples during acute or convalescent COVID-19. T cells, B-cell-depleted T cells, or PBMCs supplied cDNA or gDNA.

Original handling: Estimated nucleated cell counts came from reference gene primer amplification. TCRdb's table, derived via immunoSEQ multiplex PCR, lists solely in-frame clones and lacks some. V and J calls and clone size follow that table, whereas D and trimming were derived from the DNA. The sample includes about 80,000 clones, roughly 80% seen only once; the top ten take 30% to 40%. This CDR3 is built from 12 residues. Trimming took off 4 bases at V and 1 base at J, with 5 bases between the two ends. The V gene's germline CDR1 is SGHRS and CDR2 YFSETQ. This sequence was found in a woman in her 70s with acute or convalescent COVID-19. The rearrangement uses TRBV5-1 and TRBJ2-5; D remains unclear. The specimen was peripheral blood. This CDR3 is CASSPFQETQYF. The CDR3, as DNA: TGCGCCAGCAGCCCGTTCCAAGAGACCCAGTACTTC. Filled out from reference TRBV5-1 and TRBJ2-5, the complete variable domain reads KAGVTQTPRYLIKTRGQQVTLSCSPISGHRSVSWYQQTPGQGLQFLFEYFSETQRNKGNFPGRFSGRQFSNSRSEMNVSTLELGDSALYLCASSPFQETQYFGPGTRLLVL.